This T cell receptor (beta chain) was recovered during a study of CD8+CD57+ T cells in acquired aplastic anemia (dated by TCRdb to 2016 to 2019). Regarding the study in general: Extracted DNA from sorted CD4+ and CD8+ cells averaged approximately 3.4 ug, ranging from about 0.18 to 27.4 ug. For healthy donor samples, the average read count was around 9.8 million for CD4+ cells and 11 million to 13 million for CD8+ cells. Study-wide conclusions, independent of this receptor: Although around 30 CD8+ CDR3 sequences were shared by patients and controls, these sequences appeared highly expressed in patients and within the immunodominant clones of patients. No significant difference in CD8+ Simpson's diversity was found between patients and healthy controls (P=0.060).

TCR beta VDJ combination and CDR3 sequence profiling used genomic DNA as the template. TCR repertoire sequencing was run on an Illumina HiSeq 2000. As for the authors' bioinformatics: Repertoire assessment relied on Simpson's diversity index, CDR3 size and DJ length profiles, and TRBV/TRBJ rearrangement plots. The immunodominant clone was defined as the most abundant DNA sequence in deep sequencing data. CDR3 amino acid sequences were screened for sharing across subjects and compared with published repertoires and the VDJdb database. TCRdb took the public reads, trimmed them with fastp at Q25, ran MiXCR for clone calling and kept in-frame beta chains. Rows are combined by CDR3 protein, so each entry shows the most common genes and DNA. These V and J calls derive from TCRdb rather than the authors' analysis. Within this sample are just over 400,000 distinct CDR3 sequences, with 65% to 80% of them counted one time only. Of the sample, under 4.5% falls within the top ten clones.

In the study, sorted CD4+ and CD8+ blood T cells from patients with severe aplastic anemia and from healthy subjects underwent deep sequencing of TCR repertoires. Ficoll-Paque density gradient centrifugation was used to isolate peripheral blood mononuclear cells. CD4+ and CD8+ T cells were sorted by FACS or magnetic beads before DNA extraction. On this clonotype: What antigen it recognizes has not been identified. No base qualities exist here, and no much larger clone lies one base off it.

The CDR3 contains 14 residues, cysteine and phenylalanine counted. Left in the record is the CDR3 DNA by itself, 42 bases read in frame from the first base. Looking up the germline V gene yields CDR1 SGHVS and CDR2 FNYEAQ. From V the trimming removes 3 bases and from J it removes 5 bases, while the gene matches leave 7 bases of the junction unaccounted for. The sequence came from a human donor in good health, serving as a control. The chain employs TRBV7-6 and TRBJ2-7, with 7 bases in between that match TRBD1. Sequences were obtained from sorted CD4+, CD8+, or CD8+CD57+ T cells (not recorded which) from PBMCs. The DNA sequence is given as TGTGCCAGCAGCTTGACGGGACAGAGCGACGAGCAGTACTTC. This sequence encodes CASSLTGQSDEQYF.